Sequencing of this TCR beta chain was carried out in a study of cytomegalovirus exposure and HLA in healthy donors. The CDR3 loop spans 14 amino acids. CDR1 and CDR2 from the germline V gene are SGHVS and FNYEAQ. V gave up 2 bases and J gave up 4 bases, with 10 bases separating them. The sample holds a few counts of this clone. As yet, its antigen is unknown. Use of 60 Vbeta and 13 Jbeta primers characterized the PCR. The repertoire was sequenced with immunoSEQ multiplex PCR; TCRdb's copy has only in-frame clones and lacks some. The data contain about 150,000 clones, around 80% of them singletons. Study findings and constraints: For most TCR beta V segments, an earlier analysis put the productive rate at about 87% or about 30% of the time. Researchers reported in a later analysis that a missense DCLRE1C variant was tied to TCR beta V- and J-gene trimming.

The donors (healthy individuals) were bone marrow donors. This clonotype originated in a male donor in good health and CMV-seronegative. This chain joins TRBV7-6 and TRBJ2-3, with D possibly being TRBD2 (6 bases). What was sequenced was PBMCs. Here the CDR3 reads CASSLRLGADTQYF. CDR3 DNA: TGTGCCAGCAGCTTAAGACTAGGCGCAGATACGCAGTATTTT.